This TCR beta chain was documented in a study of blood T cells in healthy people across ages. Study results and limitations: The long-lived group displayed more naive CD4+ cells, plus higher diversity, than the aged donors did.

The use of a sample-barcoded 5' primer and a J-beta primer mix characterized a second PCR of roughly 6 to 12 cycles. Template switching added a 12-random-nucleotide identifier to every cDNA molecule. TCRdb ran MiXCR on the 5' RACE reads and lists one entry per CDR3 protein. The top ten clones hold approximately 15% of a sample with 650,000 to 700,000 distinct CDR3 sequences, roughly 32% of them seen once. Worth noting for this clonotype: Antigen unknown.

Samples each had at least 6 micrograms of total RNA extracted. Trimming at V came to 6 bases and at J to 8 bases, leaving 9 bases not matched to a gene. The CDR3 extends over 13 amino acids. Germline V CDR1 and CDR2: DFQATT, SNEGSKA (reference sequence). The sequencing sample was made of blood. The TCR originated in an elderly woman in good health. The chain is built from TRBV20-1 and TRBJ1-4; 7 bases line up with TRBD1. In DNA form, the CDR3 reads TGCAGTGCCTCCCCGACAGGGAGCGAAAAACTGTTTTTT. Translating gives CSASPTGSEKLFF.